A selection of T cell receptor beta chains follows, all from one sample in a study of beta chain features in type 1 diabetes. Clones were read by immunoSEQ multiplex PCR, and TCRdb kept only the in-frame ones, dropping some. The repertoire holds about 410,000 clones, with around 13% as singletons. Sequencing was carried out using naive CD4+ T cells from blood. The receptors were gathered from a man aged 25-45 years in good health. Each CDR3 is given with its conserved first and last residue. A D gene is named only where the DNA matches it firmly. The listing skips clone size in some rows; elsewhere it reads once, few, many or a size class.

size,V,J,D,CDR3,DNA
.,TRBV5-4,TRBJ2-3,TRBD2,CASSQGGGLASDTQYF,TGCGCCAGCAGCCAGGGAGGGGGACTAGCGTCAGATACGCAGTATTTT
.,TRBV4-1,TRBJ2-5,.,CASSQDDGPTQGTQYF,TGCGCCAGCAGCCAAGATGACGGGCCTACGCAGGGAACCCAGTACTTC
.,TRBV29-1,TRBJ2-7,TRBD1,CSAGQGAYEQYF,TGCAGCGCGGGACAGGGTGCCTACGAGCAGTACTTC
few,TRBV18,TRBJ2-3,.,CASSPSTTSTDTQYF,TGTGCCAGCTCACCATCGACGACTAGCACAGATACGCAGTATTTT
few,TRBV30,TRBJ2-2,TRBD1,CAFQTGGVVGELFF,TGTGCCTTCCAGACAGGGGGCGTAGTCGGGGAGCTGTTTTTT
few,TRBV7-7,TRBJ2-1,.,CASSLGVDSYNEQFF,TGTGCCAGCAGCTTGGGGGTAGATTCCTACAATGAGCAGTTCTTC
.,TRBV14,TRBJ2-3,.,CASSQDLPDTQYF,TGTGCCAGCAGCCAAGACCTCCCAGATACGCAGTATTTT
few,TRBV4-3,TRBJ2-1,.,CASSHPPNYNEQFF,TGCGCCAGCAGCCACCCCCCGAATTACAATGAGCAGTTCTTC
.,TRBV5-4,TRBJ2-3,.,CASSLKAAFTDTQYF,TGTGCCAGCAGCTTGAAAGCGGCATTCACAGATACGCAGTATTTT
few,TRBV19,TRBJ1-5,TRBD1,CASSTAGGADQPQHF,TGTGCCAGTAGTACTGCAGGGGGGGCCGATCAGCCCCAGCATTTT
few,TRBV19,TRBJ2-1,TRBD2,CATSGRINEQFF,TGTGCCACTAGCGGGAGAATCAATGAGCAGTTCTTC
.,TRBV2,TRBJ2-1,.,CASRATSMTYNEQFF,TGTGCCAGCAGGGCGACTAGTATGACCTACAATGAGCAGTTCTTC
.,TRBV7-2,TRBJ2-2,.,CASSFSTGELFF,TGTGCCAGCAGCTTTTCCACCGGGGAGCTGTTTTTT
.,TRBV7-6,TRBJ2-7,.,CASSLSGLSYEQYF,TGTGCCAGCAGCCTAAGTGGCTTATCCTACGAGCAGTACTTC
few,TRBV6-6,TRBJ2-3,.,CASSYRGDTQYF,TGTGCCAGCAGTTACAGGGGAGATACGCAGTATTTT
.,TRBV2,TRBJ2-7,.,CASSGGGHSYEQYF,TGTGCCAGCAGTGGAGGGGGACACTCCTACGAGCAGTACTTC
few,TRBV10-3,TRBJ2-3,TRBD2,CAISGAGGPGDTQYF,TGTGCCATCAGCGGAGCGGGGGGGCCGGGAGATACGCAGTATTTT
few,TRBV7-2,TRBJ1-1,.,CASSRVTEAFF,TGTGCCAGCAGCCGCGTAACTGAAGCTTTCTTT